Included here is one TCR beta chain sequence, with context. The sample is drawn from a study of radiotherapy plus CTLA-4 blockade in lung cancer. TCRdb's table, derived via immunoSEQ multiplex PCR, lists solely in-frame clones and lacks some. The repertoire holds some 87,000 clones, with about 85% as singletons. The V gene's germline CDR1 is SGHAT and CDR2 FQNNGV. V was cut by 4 bases and J by 12 bases, with 13 bases left in between. This CDR3 has 12 residues. Sequenced material: peripheral blood, taken from a patient treated with radiotherapy plus ipilimumab. J is TRBJ2-1 and V is TRBV11-2; unclear D gene. This clonotype originated in a human donor with non-small cell lung cancer that progressed on radiotherapy plus ipilimumab. In DNA, the CDR3 is TGTGCCAGCAGCTCCTGGCAGAAGGGGCAGTTCTTC. Amino acids: CASSSWQKGQFF.